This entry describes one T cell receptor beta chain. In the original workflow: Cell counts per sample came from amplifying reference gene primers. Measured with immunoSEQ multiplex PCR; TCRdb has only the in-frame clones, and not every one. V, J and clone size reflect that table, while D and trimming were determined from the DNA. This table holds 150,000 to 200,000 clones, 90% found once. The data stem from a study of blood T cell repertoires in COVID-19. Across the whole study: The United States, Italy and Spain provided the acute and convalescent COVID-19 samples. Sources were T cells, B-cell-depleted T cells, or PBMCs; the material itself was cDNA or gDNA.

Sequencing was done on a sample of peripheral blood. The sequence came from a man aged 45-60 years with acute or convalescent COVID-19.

The CDR3 DNA reads TGCGCCAGCAGCTTCAGCGGGAATACCTACAATGAGCAGTTCTTC. Translating it yields CASSFSGNTYNEQFF. V usage is TRBV5-1 and J usage is TRBJ2-1, with TRBD2 identical over 7 bases. Trimming at V came to 2 bases and at J to 2 bases, leaving 4 bases not matched to a gene. CDR1 and CDR2 from the germline V gene are SGHRS and YFSETQ. This CDR3 comprises 15 residues. The full variable domain, its missing parts supplied by reference TRBV5-1 and TRBJ2-1, is KAGVTQTPRYLIKTRGQQVTLSCSPISGHRSVSWYQQTPGQGLQFLFEYFSETQRNKGNFPGRFSGRQFSNSRSEMNVSTLELGDSALYLCASSFSGNTYNEQFFGPGTRLTVL.